This T cell receptor beta chain appears in the sequencing data of a study of T cells in localized non-small cell lung cancer (dated by TCRdb to between 2020 and 2021). For the study in its entirety: The study examined T cell repertoires in a few hundred patients with early-stage NSCLC and compared tumors with uninvolved tumor-adjacent lungs. The cohort comprised approximately 240 treatment-naïve NSCLC patients with resected, localized lung tumors. Of the NSCLC patients, around 130 were male and roughly 110 were female, and the mean age was approximately 64 years.

Uninvolved adjacent lung was taken at least 2 cm from the tumor margin and confirmed free of atypia by two independent pathologists. At diagnosis, tumor, uninvolved tumor-adjacent lung and peripheral blood were collected and then preserved as a mix of FFPE and fresh-frozen material. As concerns this clone: Its antigen specificity is not known. Nothing much larger sits one base from this clone, and base qualities are not available.

TCR beta CDR3 regions were sequenced from DNA using the immunoSEQ Assay. The published analysis was carried out like this. T cell density was computed as TCR beta template counts normalized to usable DNA estimated by amplifying housekeeping genes. Richness was estimated with the preseqR package, extrapolating to 400,000 templates for PBMC samples and 120,000 templates for tissue samples. Clonality was defined by subtracting Pielou's evenness from one. Differential abundance testing on productive amino-acid clonotypes, with a minimum total count of 5 and an alpha of 0.1, was used to identify tissue-enriched TCRs. The Jaccard Index and the Morisita Overlap Index were used to quantify repertoire overlap between compartments. GLIPH clustered TCR beta CDR3s with public tetramer-defined viral CDR3s; viral motifs required at least three viral sequences plus V-gene enrichment. Sourced from immuneACCESS, this table was stored by TCRdb with only in-frame sequences that have V and J called. A share of the clones is absent; for the studies checked, an unresolved V gene accounts for under half, and the remainder has no known explanation. V and J calls and clone size are as listed in that table; D and trimming were resolved from the DNA. For this sample the table gives about 6,300 clones, of which approximately 15% were detected only once. The top ten constitute 4% to 5.5% of the sample.

Points the paper makes about the study in general: Uninvolved tumor-adjacent lung showed the highest T cell clonality, higher than tumor, which suggests more focused antigenic responses in the uninvolved tumor-adjacent lung. Because multi-region tumor sequencing was not done, intratumor heterogeneity could not be ruled out. A median of 57 of the top 100 tumor clones turned up in the paired uninvolved adjacent lung, and approximately 30 of those clones also ranked among the top 100 of that same adjacent lung. Higher T cell density in blood was associated with longer overall survival, whereas higher clonality in adjacent lung was associated with shorter survival. Since the design was exploratory, TCR variables were selected using unadjusted p-values with no false-discovery rate correction.

The CDR3 spans 15 residues, from the cysteine through the phenylalanine. CDR3 DNA only is kept here, 45 bases in frame from base 1. The germline V gene (reference sequence) supplies CDR1 GTSNPN and CDR2 SVGIG. The junction carries 14 bases between V and J, which are trimmed by 2 bases and 1 base respectively. Rearrangement joined TRBV30 to TRBJ1-1; 6 matching bases give a weak D call of TRBD1. The sequences come from normal lung tissue next to the tumor, collected before any cancer treatment. The source of this sequence is a male donor at least 60 years old with stage II squamous cell lung carcinoma. This receptor carries the CDR3 CAWSPGGAANTEAFF. The DNA is as follows: TGTGCCTGGAGTCCTGGGGGGGCGGCGAACACTGAAGCTTTCTTT.